One sample yielded the 18 T cell receptor beta chains listed below, sequenced in a study of Ad26.COV2.S vaccination and SARS-CoV-2 variants. Indicated treatment: roughly 18 received Ad26.COV2.S at low or high dose, single or two shots; several received placebo; per-sample allocation not given. The samples were gathered on day 63 after the first injection of vaccine or placebo. Repertoires were generated with immunoSEQ multiplex PCR, while TCRdb's copy carries only in-frame clones and drops some. Of around 500,000 clones detected, roughly nine tenths appear once; the ten largest clones hold 1.7%. The sample in question was peripheral blood, obtained in a trial of Ad26.COV2.S vaccine versus placebo. The source of these receptors is a person aged 18-60 years who received the Ad26.COV2.S COVID-19 vaccine or a placebo.

This clone was seen a few times. The chain has TRBV15 and TRBJ1-3; 8 bases fit TRBD1. With V trimmed by 5 bases and J by 1 base, 10 bases remained unmatched. Germline loops: CDR1 LNHNV, CDR2 YYDKDF (reference sequence). The CDR3 extends over 17 amino acids. The CDR3 loop is CATSRRWTGTSGNTIYF. The DNA for the CDR3 is TGTGCCACCAGCCGACGCTGGACAGGGACTTCTGGAAACACCATATATTTT. Full variable domain (rest looked up from reference TRBV15 and TRBJ1-3): DAMVIQNPRYQVTQFGKPVTLSCSQTLNHNVMYWYQQKSSQAPKLLFHYYDKDFNNEADTPDNFQSRRPNTSFCFLDIRSPGLGDTAMYLCATSRRWTGTSGNTIYFGEGSWLTVV.

V usage is TRBV2 and J usage is TRBJ1-5, with D possibly matching TRBD1 (5 bases). The CDR3 totals 13 residues. Germline-derived CDR1 and CDR2 are SNHLY and FYNNEI. V was trimmed by 4 bases and J by 7 bases, leaving 11 bases between them. Here the CDR3 reads CASSAPGKQPQHF. Here the CDR3 DNA reads TGTGCCAGCAGTGCGCCAGGGAAACAGCCCCAGCATTTT.

V usage is TRBV2 and J usage is TRBJ2-6, with no clear D. Between the trimmed V and J ends, which lost 4 bases and 0 bases, there was a span of 7 bases. Germline CDR1 reads SNHLY; CDR2 reads FYNNEI. The CDR3 sequence is 15 residues long. The CDR3 nucleotides are TGTGCCAGCAGTGTTTCTCGCTCTGGGGCCAACGTCCTGACTTTC. It yields the protein CASSVSRSGANVLTF.

Concerning this clone: Other DNA sequences in this sample translate to the same CDR3. The J gene is TRBJ1-1, the V gene TRBV9, with 8 bases identical to TRBD1. Germline CDR1 and CDR2: SGDLS and YYNGEE. The CDR3 spans 14 residues. With 3 bases clipped from V and 4 bases from J, the junction kept 5 bases outside the gene matches. CDR3 loop: CASSARGPGTEAFF. CDR3 in DNA: TGTGCCAGCAGCGCCAGGGGGCCTGGCACTGAAGCTTTCTTT. The whole variable domain, filled in from reference TRBV9 and TRBJ1-1, reads DSGVTQTPKHLITATGQRVTLRCSPRSGDLSVYWYQQSLDQGLQFLIQYYNGEERAKGNILERFSAQQFPDLHSELNLSSLELGDSALYFCASSARGPGTEAFFGQGTRLTVV.

The gene calls are TRBV7-3 and TRBJ1-2; possible D gene TRBD1, 6 bases. The CDR3 contains 14 residues. Trimming stripped 1 base from V and 8 bases from J, with 14 bases between. CDR1 and CDR2 from the germline V gene are SGHTA and FQGTGA. The CDR3 spells CASSLNAGVGGYTF. The CDR3 DNA sequence: TGTGCCAGCAGCTTAAATGCAGGGGTTGGGGGCTACACCTTC. The whole variable domain, remainder taken from reference TRBV7-3 and TRBJ1-2, is GAGVSQTPSNKVTEKGKYVELRCDPISGHTALYWYRQSLGQGPEFLIYFQGTGAADDSGLPNDRFFAVRPEGSVSTLKIQRTERGDSAVYLCASSLNAGVGGYTFGSGTRLTVV.

This clone was observed a single time. V is TRBV30 and J is TRBJ2-1, with D unresolved. CDR3 size: 16 residues. CDR1 and CDR2 (germline): GTSNPN, SVGIG (reference sequence). V lost 1 base and J 4 bases, leaving 17 bases between the germline ends. CDR3: CAWSDETGSRYNEQFF. CDR3 nucleotide sequence: TGTGCCTGGAGTGATGAGACGGGTTCAAGGTACAATGAGCAGTTCTTC.

The chain recombines TRBV11-2 with TRBJ2-1, with a possible D match to TRBD1 (5 bases). This CDR3 contains 13 residues. Germline loops: CDR1 SGHAT, CDR2 FQNNGV. Trimming stripped 2 bases from V and 7 bases from J, with 9 bases between. In DNA, the CDR3 is TGTGCCAGCAGCTTAAACACAGGAAATGAGCAGTTCTTC. Translated: CASSLNTGNEQFF.

The chain combines TRBV7-9 with TRBJ1-1; TRBD1 agrees at 8 bases. V lost 5 bases and J lost 11; bases outside the gene matches: 1. In germline, CDR1 is SEHNR, CDR2 FQNEAQ (reference sequence). The CDR3 spans 10 residues. The CDR3 spells CASSRQGAFF. CDR3 in DNA: TGTGCCAGCAGCCGACAGGGGGCTTTCTTT.

The chain combines TRBV28 with TRBJ2-1; TRBD2 matches at 8 bases. J gave up 7 bases and V 2 bases, and 4 bases lay outside the gene matches. The CDR3 is made up of 14 amino acids. Germline assignment: CDR1 MDHEN and CDR2 SYDVKM. This chain's CDR3 is CASSLPGGLNEQFF. CDR3 nucleotides: TGTGCCAGCAGTTTACCGGGAGGGCTAAATGAGCAGTTCTTC.

The CDR3 sequence is CASSRQGREAFF. The DNA for the CDR3 is TGTGCCAGCAGCAGACAGGGAAGGGAAGCTTTCTTT. The J gene is TRBJ1-1, the V gene TRBV5-4; 7 bases line up with TRBD1. The V segment lost 4 bases and the J segment 8 bases; nucleotides outside the gene matches: 5. Germline values: CDR1 SGHNT, CDR2 YYREEE (reference sequence). The CDR3 consists of 12 residues.

The chain recombines TRBV4-3 with TRBJ2-6; TRBD2 agrees at 7 bases. This CDR3 is built from 18 residues. Germline CDR1 reads LGHNA; CDR2 reads YSLEER. Unmatched junction bases numbered 5, after V lost 0 bases and J lost 0 bases. The DNA for the CDR3 is TGCGCCAGCAGCCAAGATGGGGGGGACCACTCTGGGGCCAACGTCCTGACTTTC. Protein: CASSQDGGDHSGANVLTF.

The chain combines TRBV6-5 with TRBJ2-3; either TRBD1 or TRBD2 may supply D (5 bases each). CDR3 size: 14 residues. Germline V gives CDR1 MNHEY, CDR2 SVGAGI. V was trimmed by 8 bases and J by 2 bases, leaving 14 bases between them. CDR3 nucleotides: TGTGCCAGCGGGGGTAGCGAGAACACAGATACGCAGTATTTT. Translated: CASGGSENTDTQYF.

The V gene is TRBV14, the J gene TRBJ1-4; weak D call: TRBD1 (5 bases). V was shortened by 4 bases and J by 4 bases, with 16 bases between the two germline ends. Germline V gene sequence: CDR1 SGHDN, CDR2 FVKESK. CDR3 length equals 16 residues. Here the CDR3 DNA reads TGTGCCAGCAGCCCCTGGTCGGGACGGAGTAATGAAAAACTGTTTTTT. Translated, it gives CASSPWSGRSNEKLFF.

The gene calls are TRBV27 and TRBJ2-7, with D unresolved. This CDR3 has 13 residues. The V gene lost 3 bases and the J gene lost 0 bases, with 6 bases spanning the gap. Per the germline V gene, CDR1 is MNHEY and CDR2 is SMNVEV (reference sequence). The CDR3 protein is CASSFQNSYEQYF. The DNA of the CDR3 is TGTGCCAGCAGTTTCCAGAACTCCTACGAGCAGTACTTC.

The CDR3 sequence is CASTGPYEQYF. CDR3 DNA sequence: TGTGCCAGCACCGGGCCCTACGAGCAGTACTTC. The chain carries TRBV28 and TRBJ2-7; D unclear. Germline CDR1 and CDR2: MDHEN and SYDVKM. The CDR3 is made up of 11 amino acids. V was shortened by 7 bases and J by 2 bases, with 6 bases between the two germline ends.

The chain links TRBV30 to TRBJ2-5; D uncertain. There are 13 residues in the CDR3. V dropped 1 base and J dropped 2 bases, with 8 bases sitting between them. The germline V gene encodes CDR1 GTSNPN and CDR2 SVGIG (reference sequence). CDR3 protein: CAWSGGSQETQYF. DNA of the CDR3: TGTGCCTGGAGTGGGGGATCTCAAGAGACCCAGTACTTC.

The V call is TRBV10-3, the J call TRBJ2-7; 8 nucleotides match TRBD1. CDR1 and CDR2 (germline): ENHRY, SYGVKD. The V and J ends lost 2 bases and 6 bases, in that order; junction bases with no gene match: 9. There are 15 residues in the CDR3. CDR3 nucleotide sequence: TGTGCCATCAGTGAGAATCAGGGGGCCTCGGGCGAGCAGTACTTC. It is translated as CAISENQGASGEQYF.

V usage is TRBV11-2 and J usage is TRBJ2-1, with D uncertain. The germline V gene encodes CDR1 SGHAT and CDR2 FQNNGV. V gave up 0 bases and J gave up 1 base, with 10 bases separating them. This CDR3 has 16 amino acids. DNA of the CDR3: TGTGCCAGCAGCTTAGATGTTGGTTTTTCCTACAATGAGCAGTTCTTC. Its translation is CASSLDVGFSYNEQFF.